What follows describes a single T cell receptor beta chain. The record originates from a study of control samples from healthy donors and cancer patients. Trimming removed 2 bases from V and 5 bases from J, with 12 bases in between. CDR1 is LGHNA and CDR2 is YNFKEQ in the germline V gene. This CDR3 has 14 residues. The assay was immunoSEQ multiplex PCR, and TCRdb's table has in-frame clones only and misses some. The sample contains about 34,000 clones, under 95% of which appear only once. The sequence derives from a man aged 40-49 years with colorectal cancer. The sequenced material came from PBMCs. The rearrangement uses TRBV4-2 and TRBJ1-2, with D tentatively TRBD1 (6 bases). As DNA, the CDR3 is TGTGCCAGCAGCCAAAACCTACAGGGATATGGCTACACCTTC. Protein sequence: CASSQNLQGYGYTF.